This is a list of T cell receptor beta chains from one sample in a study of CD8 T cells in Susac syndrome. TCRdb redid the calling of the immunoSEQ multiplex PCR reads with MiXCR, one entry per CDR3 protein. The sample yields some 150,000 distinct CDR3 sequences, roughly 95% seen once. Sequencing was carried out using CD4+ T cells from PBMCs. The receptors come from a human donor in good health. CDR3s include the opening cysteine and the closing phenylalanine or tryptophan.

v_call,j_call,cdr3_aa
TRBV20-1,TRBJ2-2,CSAIRREANTGELFF
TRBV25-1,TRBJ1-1,CASTNLVGNTEAFF
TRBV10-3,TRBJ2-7,CAISERGGGYEQYF
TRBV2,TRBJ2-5,CASSEAGDGETQYF
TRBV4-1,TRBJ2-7,CASSQGGQSSYEQYF
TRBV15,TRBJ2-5,CATSRDRVTGRVETQYF
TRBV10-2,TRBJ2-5,CASSESSKTQYF
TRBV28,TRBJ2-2,CASSLLEGADTLGELFF
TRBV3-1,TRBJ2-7,CASSQLAGTYEQYF
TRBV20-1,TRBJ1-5,CSARTGGGQPQHF
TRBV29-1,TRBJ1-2,CSVEGKTRGVKGYTF
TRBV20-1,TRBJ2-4,CSGSDSFIAKNIQYF
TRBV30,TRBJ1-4,CAWSPVPTNEKLFF
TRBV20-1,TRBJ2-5,CSALQGGDRKETQYF
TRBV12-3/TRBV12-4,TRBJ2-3,CASRQGAGIRYF
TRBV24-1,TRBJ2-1,CATSDSRDYYNEQFF
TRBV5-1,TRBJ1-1,CASSSDGGPNTEAFF
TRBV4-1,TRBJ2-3,CASSQDGVGSQYF
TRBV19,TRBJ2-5,CASSTPLRKETQYF
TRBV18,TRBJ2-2,CASSPSGSTGELFF
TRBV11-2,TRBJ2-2,CASSPLRGPPGSCFF
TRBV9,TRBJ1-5,CASSAGVQGGQPQHF
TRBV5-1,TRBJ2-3,CASSLARGRSLTDTQYF
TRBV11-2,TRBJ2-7,CASSPSTGATYEQYF
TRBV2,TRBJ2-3,CASSGLAGGADTQYF